The present TCR beta chain was sequenced within a study of T cell repertoires in cytomegalovirus infection. Study details: An indication of both CMV infection and matching HLA type came from public TCR beta signatures.

The CDR3 runs to 12 residues. Germline CDR1 reads SGDLS; CDR2 reads YYNGEE. Trimming removed 4 bases from V and 4 bases from J, with 8 bases in between. In TCRdb, the reads were re-called with MiXCR into one record per CDR3 protein. The sample has around 270,000 distinct CDR3 sequences, approximately 10% seen once. The clonotype originates from a human donor in good health (CMV status not recorded). Some clones in this sample may be carry-over from other donors' samples. The chain carries TRBV9 and TRBJ2-5, with no clear D. Sequencing input: PBMCs. CDR3 sequence (DNA): TGTGCCAGCAGCACCGTGGGAGAGACCCAGTACTTC. It yields the protein CASSTVGETQYF.